Sequencing of this T cell receptor beta chain was carried out in a study of blood T cell repertoires in COVID-19 (dated by TCRdb to the early 2020s). General notes on the study: Samples covering the acute and convalescent phases of COVID-19 were provided by collaborators in the United States, Italy and Spain. The prospective study material was composed of cDNA or gDNA derived from T cells, B-cell-depleted T cells, or PBMCs. Subjects who had been exposed to COVID-19, were actively infected with it, or had recovered from it provided the deeply sampled blood TCRbeta repertoires that made up the dataset. The repertoires were released in a freely available public database meant as a resource for research on the immune response to SARS-CoV-2. Samples were obtained from the ongoing ImmuneRACE study (first 160 participants) and from roughly 1,300 subjects provided by 6 global collaborators. The sample metadata nearly always contained a de-identified subject ID, COVID-19 status, age in years and sex. HLA class I and class II types, where available, came from metadata supplied by the sample provider rather than from assay-based typing. The investigation overall reported the following: The amount of clinical and demographic metadata varied by source and participant and was provided uncurated.

Participants in the prospective study were aged about 18 to 95 years, lived in under 30 United States geographic areas, and enrolled through a virtual design. In the prospective study, participants were assigned to cohorts based on the clinical history participants reported in a screening survey and a study questionnaire. Recovered participants in ImmuneRACE Cohort 3 were defined as having two consecutive negative NP/OP PCR tests, clearance from a healthcare professional, or resolution of symptoms. In the prospective study, whole blood, serum and a nasopharyngeal or oropharyngeal swab were collected from each participant by mobile phlebotomists. Additional blood draws and questionnaires over an approximately two-month period could optionally be provided by prospective study participants. Before DNA extraction, blood samples from the prospective study were shipped at room temperature or frozen.

TCRbeta CDR3 regions were amplified from genomic DNA using the immunoSEQ Assay, a bias-controlled multiplex PCR. Per the source publication's procedure: Within the assay, amplification of reference gene primers was used to estimate how many nucleated cells each sample contained. To quantify the absolute abundance of each unique TCRbeta CDR3 rearrangement, sequence reads were collapsed and filtered. Productive Simpson clonality was computed per sample as the square root of Simpson's diversity index over productive rearrangements. Sourced from immuneACCESS, this table was stored by TCRdb with only in-frame sequences that have V and J called. A share of the clones is absent; for the studies checked, an unresolved V gene accounts for under half, and the remainder has no known explanation. V and J calls and clone size are those listed in that table; D and trimming were worked out from the DNA. This sample holds fewer than 400,000 clones; 92% were observed only once. Of the sample, about a fifth is held by the ten largest clones.

V is clipped by 3 bases and J by 4 bases, and the sequence between their germline boundaries is 12 bases long. There are 15 amino acids in the CDR3, from cysteine to phenylalanine inclusive. The retained sequence is limited to the CDR3, 45 bases, with the frame set at the first base. Via the germline V gene (reference sequence), CDR1 is SGHAT and CDR2 FQDESV. With regard to this clone: It lacks a known antigen. No per-base quality is available; no much larger clone lies one base away.

This chain is built from TRBV11-1 and TRBJ2-2; the best D guess is TRBD1, with 6 bases matching. The specimen was PBMCs or T cells enriched from blood (not recorded which). The TCR originated in a young woman who had recovered from COVID-19. In nucleotide form, the sequence is TGTGCCAGCAGCTTCGAATTACAGGGCACCGGGGAGCTGTTTTTT. Its product reads: CASSFELQGTGELFF.